Below, 5 T cell receptor beta chains from the same sample are listed, as sequenced in a study of OX40 agonist ivuxolimab in advanced cancers. The protocol used for the library was the immunoSEQ multiplex PCR assay. The table was pulled from immuneACCESS by TCRdb, which kept in-frame rearrangements only. Such tables lose some clones; where checked, under half of the loss comes from unresolved V genes, and the rest has no known cause. In this sample the table shows around 50,000 clones, 75% to 90% of which occur a single time. The ten largest clones add up to around 30% of the sample. The sequencing used CD4+ or CD8+ T cells sorted from blood, collected in a trial of the OX40 agonist ivuxolimab. The receptors here all came from an adult with an advanced solid tumor such as melanoma, head and neck, liver or kidney cancer.

This clone has just one count. The gene calls are TRBV27 and TRBJ1-5; 10 positions match TRBD1. The CDR3 contains 15 residues. CDR1 MNHEY and CDR2 SMNVEV come from the germline V gene (reference sequence). With V trimmed by 3 bases and J by 6 bases, 5 bases remained unmatched. CDR3 protein: CASSFRQGAGQPQHF. In DNA form, the CDR3 reads TGTGCCAGCAGTTTTCGACAGGGGGCAGGTCAGCCCCAGCATTTT.

This rearrangement joins TRBV2 to TRBJ2-3; D possibly uses TRBD1 or TRBD2 (5 bases each). Germline loops: CDR1 SNHLY, CDR2 FYNNEI. The CDR3 extends over 14 amino acids. The V gene lost 10 bases and the J gene lost 1 base, with 15 bases spanning the gap. CDR3 sequence (DNA): TGTGCCACCCCAACCCAGGGACGCACAGATACGCAGTATTTT. Translated: CATPTQGRTDTQYF.

The chain employs TRBV5-6 and TRBJ2-2; maybe TRBD1 (6 bases). Germline assignment: CDR1 SGHDT and CDR2 YYEEEE. The CDR3 runs 13 residues. V shed 4 bases and J shed 6 bases, with 10 bases lying between them. The DNA of the CDR3 is TGTGCCAGCAGCGTCAAGGGGGCCGGGGAGCTGTTTTTT. Residues: CASSVKGAGELFF.

J is TRBJ2-1 and V is TRBV11-3, with D hard to call. This CDR3 has 13 amino acids. With 1 base removed from V and 7 bases from J, the gap between germline ends came to 8 bases. CDR1 and CDR2 (germline): SGHNT, YENEEA. The CDR3 region has the DNA TGTGCCAGCAGCTTAGGTGGGTTTAATGAGCAGTTCTTC. It translates to CASSLGGFNEQFF.

The V and J genes are TRBV28 and TRBJ1-1; D may be TRBD1 (5 bases). CDR1 MDHEN and CDR2 SYDVKM come from the germline V gene. The CDR3 has 14 amino acids. Deletions cut 5 bases from V and 5 bases from J, with 15 bases between. CDR3: CASSDTGGRTEAFF. DNA of the CDR3: TGTGCCAGCAGTGACACTGGGGGTCGGACTGAAGCTTTCTTT.